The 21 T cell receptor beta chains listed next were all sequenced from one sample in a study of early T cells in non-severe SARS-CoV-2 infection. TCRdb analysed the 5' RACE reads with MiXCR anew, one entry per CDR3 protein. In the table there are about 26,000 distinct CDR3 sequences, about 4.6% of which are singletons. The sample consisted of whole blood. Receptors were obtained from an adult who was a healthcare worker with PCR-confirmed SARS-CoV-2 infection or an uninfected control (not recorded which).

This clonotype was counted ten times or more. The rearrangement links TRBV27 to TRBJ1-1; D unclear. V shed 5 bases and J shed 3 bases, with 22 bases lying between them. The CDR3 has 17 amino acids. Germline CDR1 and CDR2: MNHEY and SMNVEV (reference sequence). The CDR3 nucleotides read TGTGCCAGCAGTCCCCTCGACGGGTTACGACGAGACACTGAAGCTTTCTTT. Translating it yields CASSPLDGLRRDTEAFF.

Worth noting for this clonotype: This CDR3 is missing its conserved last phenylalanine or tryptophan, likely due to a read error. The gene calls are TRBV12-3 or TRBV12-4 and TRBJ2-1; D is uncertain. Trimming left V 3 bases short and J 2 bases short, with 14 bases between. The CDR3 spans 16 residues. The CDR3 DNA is TGTGCCAGCAGTTTTAGAGGTCCCCACCCCTACAATGAGCAGTTCTCC. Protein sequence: CASSFRGPHPYNEQFS.

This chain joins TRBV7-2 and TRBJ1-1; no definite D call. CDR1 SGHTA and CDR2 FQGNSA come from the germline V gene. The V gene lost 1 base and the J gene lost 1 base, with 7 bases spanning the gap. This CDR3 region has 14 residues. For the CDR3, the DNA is TGTGCCAGCAGCTTAGTTCACAGGAACACTGAAGCTTTCTTT. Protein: CASSLVHRNTEAFF.

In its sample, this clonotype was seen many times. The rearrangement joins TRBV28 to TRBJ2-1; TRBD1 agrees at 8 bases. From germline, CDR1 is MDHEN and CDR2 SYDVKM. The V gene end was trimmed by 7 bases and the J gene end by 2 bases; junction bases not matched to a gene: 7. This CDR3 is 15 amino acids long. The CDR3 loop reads CASNEDRVTYNEQFF. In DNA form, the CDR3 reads TGTGCCAGCAACGAGGACAGGGTCACCTACAATGAGCAGTTCTTC.

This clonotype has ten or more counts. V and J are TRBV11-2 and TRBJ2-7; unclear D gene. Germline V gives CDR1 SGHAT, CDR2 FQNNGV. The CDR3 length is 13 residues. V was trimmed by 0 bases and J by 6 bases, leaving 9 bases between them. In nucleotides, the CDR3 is TGTGCCAGCAGCTTAGAGTCGGCAGGCGAGCAGTACGTC. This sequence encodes CASSLESAGEQYV.

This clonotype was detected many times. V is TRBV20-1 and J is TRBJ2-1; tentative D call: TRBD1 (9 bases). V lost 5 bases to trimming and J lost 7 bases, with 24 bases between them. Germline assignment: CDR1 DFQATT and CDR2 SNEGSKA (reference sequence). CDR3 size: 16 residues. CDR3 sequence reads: CSAGPVAGQGWNEQFF. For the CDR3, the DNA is TGCAGTGCTGGTCCCGTAGCGGGACAGGGTTGGAATGAGCAGTTCTTC.

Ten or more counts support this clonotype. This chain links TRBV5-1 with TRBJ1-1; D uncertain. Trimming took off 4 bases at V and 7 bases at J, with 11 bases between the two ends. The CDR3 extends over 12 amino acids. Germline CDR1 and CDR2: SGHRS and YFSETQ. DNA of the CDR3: TGCGCCAGCAGCCCCGAATATGGTGAAGCTTTCTTT. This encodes CASSPEYGEAFF.

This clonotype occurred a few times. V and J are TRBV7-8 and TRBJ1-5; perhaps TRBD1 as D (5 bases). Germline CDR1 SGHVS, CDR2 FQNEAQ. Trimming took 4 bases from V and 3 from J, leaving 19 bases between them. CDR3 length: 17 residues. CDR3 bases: TGTGCCAGCAGCTCCATAAGGGTGGGACTTCACAATCAGCCCCAGCATTTT. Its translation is CASSSIRVGLHNQPQHF.

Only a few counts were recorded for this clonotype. The CDR3 region is CASSEGTSGSNEQFF. The DNA for the CDR3 is TGTGCCAGCAGTGAAGGGACTAGCGGGAGCAATGAGCAGTTCTTC. This chain links TRBV6-4 with TRBJ2-1, with 14 positions matching TRBD2. J gave up 6 bases and V 3 bases, and 1 base lay outside the gene matches. Germline CDR1 and CDR2: MRHNA and SNTAGT. This CDR3 is 15 amino acids long.

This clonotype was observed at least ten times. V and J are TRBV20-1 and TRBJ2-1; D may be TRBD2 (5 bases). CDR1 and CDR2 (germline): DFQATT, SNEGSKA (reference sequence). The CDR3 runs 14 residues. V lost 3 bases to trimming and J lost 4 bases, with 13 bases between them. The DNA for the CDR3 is TGCAGTGCTAGGGCCCCACTAGAATACAATGAGCAGTTCTTC. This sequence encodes CSARAPLEYNEQFF.

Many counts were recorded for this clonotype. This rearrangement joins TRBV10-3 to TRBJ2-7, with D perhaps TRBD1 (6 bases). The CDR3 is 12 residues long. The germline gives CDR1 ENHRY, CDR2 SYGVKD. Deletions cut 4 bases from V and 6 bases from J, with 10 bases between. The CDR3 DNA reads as TGTGCCATCAGTGGGGGGACAACCGAGCAGTACTTC. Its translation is CAISGGTTEQYF.

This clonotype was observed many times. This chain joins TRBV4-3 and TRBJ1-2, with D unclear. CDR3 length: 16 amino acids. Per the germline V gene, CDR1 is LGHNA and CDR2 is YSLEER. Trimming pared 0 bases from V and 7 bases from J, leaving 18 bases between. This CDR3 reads CASSQDFVDGPLGYTF. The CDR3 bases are TGCGCCAGCAGCCAAGATTTTGTCGACGGTCCCCTTGGCTACACCTTC.

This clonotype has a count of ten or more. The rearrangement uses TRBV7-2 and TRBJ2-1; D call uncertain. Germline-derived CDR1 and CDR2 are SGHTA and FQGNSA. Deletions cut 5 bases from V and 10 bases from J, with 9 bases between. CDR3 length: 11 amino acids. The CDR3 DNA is TGTGCCAGCAGCGAACAGAGAGAGCAGTTCTTC. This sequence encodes CASSEQREQFF. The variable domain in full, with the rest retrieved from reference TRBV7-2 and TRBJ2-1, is GAGVSQSPSNKVTEKGKDVELRCDPISGHTALYWYRQSLGQGLEFLIYFQGNSAPDKSGLPSDRFSAERTGGSVSTLTIQRTQQEDSAVYLCASSEQREQFFGPGTRLTVL.

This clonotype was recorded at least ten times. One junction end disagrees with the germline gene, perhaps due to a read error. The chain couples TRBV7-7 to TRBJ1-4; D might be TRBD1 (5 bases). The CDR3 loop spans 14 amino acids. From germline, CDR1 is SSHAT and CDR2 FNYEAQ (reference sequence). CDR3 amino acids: CASSKQVYGEKLFF. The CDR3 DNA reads TGTGCTAGCAGCAAACAGGTCTATGGTGAAAAACTGTTTTTT.

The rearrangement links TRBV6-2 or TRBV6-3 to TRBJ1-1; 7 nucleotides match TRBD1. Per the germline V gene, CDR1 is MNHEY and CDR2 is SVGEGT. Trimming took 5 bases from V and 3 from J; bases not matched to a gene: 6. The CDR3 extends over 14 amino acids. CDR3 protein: CASSLQGIHTEAFF. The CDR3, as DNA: TGTGCCAGCAGTCTACAGGGGATCCACACTGAAGCTTTCTTT.

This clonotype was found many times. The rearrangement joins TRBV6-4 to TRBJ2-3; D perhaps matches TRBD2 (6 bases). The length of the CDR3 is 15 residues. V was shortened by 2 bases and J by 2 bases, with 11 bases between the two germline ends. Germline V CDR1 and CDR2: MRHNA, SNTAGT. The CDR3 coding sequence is TGTGCCAGCAGTGACACTAGCAGCATCACAGATACGCAGTATTTT. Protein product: CASSDTSSITDTQYF.

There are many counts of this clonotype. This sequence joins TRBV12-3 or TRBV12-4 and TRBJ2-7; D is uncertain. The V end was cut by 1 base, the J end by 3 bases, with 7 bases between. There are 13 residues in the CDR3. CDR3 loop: CASSLEPHYEQYF. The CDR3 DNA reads TGTGCCAGCAGTTTAGAACCTCACTACGAGCAGTACTTC.

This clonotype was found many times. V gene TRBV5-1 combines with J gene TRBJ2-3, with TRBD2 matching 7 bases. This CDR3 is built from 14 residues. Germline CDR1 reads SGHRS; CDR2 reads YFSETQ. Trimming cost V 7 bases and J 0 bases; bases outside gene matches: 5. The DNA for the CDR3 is TGCGCCAGCTCGCTAGCGGAAAGCACAGATACGCAGTATTTT. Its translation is CASSLAESTDTQYF.

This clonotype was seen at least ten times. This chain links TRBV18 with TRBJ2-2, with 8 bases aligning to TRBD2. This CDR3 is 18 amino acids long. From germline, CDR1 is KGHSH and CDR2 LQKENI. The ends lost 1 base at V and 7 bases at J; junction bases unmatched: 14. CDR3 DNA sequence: TGTGCCAGCTCACCACAGAAACAAAGCGGGAGTGGAATCGGGGAGCTGTTTTTT. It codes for CASSPQKQSGSGIGELFF.

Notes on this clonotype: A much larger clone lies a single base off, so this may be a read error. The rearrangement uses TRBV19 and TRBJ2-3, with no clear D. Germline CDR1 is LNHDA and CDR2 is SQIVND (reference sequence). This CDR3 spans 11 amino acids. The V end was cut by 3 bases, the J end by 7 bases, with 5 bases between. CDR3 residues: CASSMTHTQYF. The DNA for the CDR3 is TGTGCCAGTAGTATGACACATACGCAGTATTTT.

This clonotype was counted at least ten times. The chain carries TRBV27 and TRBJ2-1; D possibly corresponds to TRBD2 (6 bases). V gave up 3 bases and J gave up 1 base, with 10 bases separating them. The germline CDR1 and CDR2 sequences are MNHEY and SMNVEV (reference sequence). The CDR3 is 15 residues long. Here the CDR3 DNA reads TGTGCCAGCAGTTTCGGCGGGGCATCCTACAATGAGCAGTTCTTC. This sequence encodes CASSFGGASYNEQFF.